The following is a T cell receptor (beta chain) sequence with its context. The CDR3 covers 18 residues. Looked up from germline, CDR1 is MNHEY and CDR2 is SMNVEV (reference sequence). Trimming took 0 bases from V and 5 from J; bases not matched to a gene: 8. This record belongs to a study of blood T cell repertoires in COVID-19. Study in general: There were acute and convalescent COVID-19 samples, and they came from the United States, Italy and Spain. The cDNA or gDNA used as material had been derived from T cells, B-cell-depleted T cells, or PBMCs.

Study processing details: Estimation of nucleated cell counts was performed using reference gene primer amplification. Here immunoSEQ multiplex PCR was the method, and the copy in TCRdb shows in-frame clones only, minus some. V and J calls and clone size are copied from that table; D and trimming were computed from the DNA. The sample yields around 97,000 clones, about 86% seen once. This TCR was recovered from a human donor in a cohort sampled during active COVID-19. The specimen sequenced was peripheral blood. The rearrangement links TRBV27 to TRBJ2-5; 14 nucleotides align to TRBD2. CDR3 protein: CASSLSKGGLAGDETQYF. The DNA of the CDR3 is TGTGCCAGCAGTTTATCGAAAGGGGGACTAGCGGGGGACGAGACCCAGTACTTC.